What follows describes a single TCR beta chain. Its cognate antigen is unknown. The data stem from a study of graft-versus-host responses after intestinal transplantation. Profiling relied on immunoSEQ multiplex PCR, and the TCRdb table lists in-frame clones only, not all of them. The table has about 90,000 clones, 80% to 95% seen once. Study-level findings and limits: Recipient marrow harbored GvH clones, some of which surfaced first in ileum or blood.

The origin of this receptor is a human donor who was the organ donor for an intestinal transplant. This specimen was unstimulated CD8+ T cells sorted from spleen or lymph node cells, taken before transplant.

CDR3 DNA: TGTGCCACCTCGGACAGGGCCATGGAGCTGTTTTTT. Its translation is CATSDRAMELFF. The V gene is TRBV6-1, the J gene TRBJ2-2; 8 positions agree with TRBD1. V was pared by 10 bases and J by 10 bases, with 8 bases of the junction left unmatched. The germline V gene encodes CDR1 MNHNS and CDR2 SASEGT. The CDR3 length is 12 residues.